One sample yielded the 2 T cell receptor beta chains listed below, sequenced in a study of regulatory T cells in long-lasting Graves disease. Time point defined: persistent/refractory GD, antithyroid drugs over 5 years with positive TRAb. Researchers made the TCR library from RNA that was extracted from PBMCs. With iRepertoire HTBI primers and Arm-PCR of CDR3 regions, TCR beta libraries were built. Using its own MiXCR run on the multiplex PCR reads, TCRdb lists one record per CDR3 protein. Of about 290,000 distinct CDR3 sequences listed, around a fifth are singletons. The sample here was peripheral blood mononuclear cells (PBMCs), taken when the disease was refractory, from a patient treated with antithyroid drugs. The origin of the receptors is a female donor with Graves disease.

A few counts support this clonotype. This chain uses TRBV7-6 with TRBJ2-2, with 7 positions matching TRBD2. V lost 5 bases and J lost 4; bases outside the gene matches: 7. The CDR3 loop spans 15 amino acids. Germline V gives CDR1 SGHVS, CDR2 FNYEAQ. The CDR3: CASSPSGPVTGELFF. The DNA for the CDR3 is TGTGCCAGCAGCCCTAGCGGCCCTGTCACCGGGGAGCTGTTTTTT.

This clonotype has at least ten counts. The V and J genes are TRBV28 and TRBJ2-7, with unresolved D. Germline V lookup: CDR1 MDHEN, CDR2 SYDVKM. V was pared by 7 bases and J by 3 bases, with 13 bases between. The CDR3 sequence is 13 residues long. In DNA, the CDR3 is TGTGCCAGCATCACCGATGGGGTCTACGAGCAGTACTTC. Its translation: CASITDGVYEQYF.